The next 3 T cell receptor beta chains were all read from a single sample in a study of CD8 T cells in Susac syndrome. Reverse transcription used roughly 0.5 to 1 ug RNA and random hexamers. TCRdb ran MiXCR on the immunoSEQ multiplex PCR reads and lists one entry per CDR3 protein. Counted here are about 130,000 distinct CDR3 sequences, roughly 96% occurring once; the ten biggest clones make up roughly 0.11%. Source material: CD4+ T cells from PBMCs. These receptors originate from a human donor in good health.

The chain recombines TRBV30 with TRBJ1-2, with 11 bases that match TRBD1. Unmatched junction bases numbered 12, after V lost 7 bases and J lost 5 bases. Germline loops: CDR1 GTSNPN, CDR2 SVGIG (reference sequence). This CDR3 region has 15 residues. This CDR3 is CASKIPGTGGYGYTF. The CDR3 DNA follows: TGTGCCTCCAAAATACCCGGGACAGGGGGGTATGGCTACACCTTC.

This chain links TRBV2 with TRBJ2-1, with D maybe TRBD2 (6 bases). Trimming removed 5 bases at V and 7 bases at J, with 15 bases between. This CDR3 comprises 14 residues. Germline CDR1 is SNHLY and CDR2 is FYNNEI. CDR3 in amino acids: CASSMEGLFNEQFF. CDR3 in DNA: TGTGCCAGCAGTATGGAGGGATTGTTTAATGAGCAGTTCTTC.

On this clonotype itself: Compared with germline, one end of the junction differs, possibly owing to a read error. The gene calls are TRBV7-9 and TRBJ2-7; D is unresolved. This CDR3 is 11 amino acids long. Germline V gene sequence: CDR1 SEHNR, CDR2 FQNEAQ (reference sequence). CDR3 bases: TGTGCCAGCAGCCGTTTCTACAAGCAGTACTTC. Its protein is CASSRFYKQYF. The full variable domain, rest sourced from reference TRBV7-9 and TRBJ2-7, is DTGVSQNPRHKITKRGQNVTFRCDPISEHNRLYWYRQTLGQGPEFLTYFQNEAQLEKSRLLSDRFSAERPKGSFSTLEIQRTEQGDSAMYLCASSRFYKQYFGPGTRLTVT.